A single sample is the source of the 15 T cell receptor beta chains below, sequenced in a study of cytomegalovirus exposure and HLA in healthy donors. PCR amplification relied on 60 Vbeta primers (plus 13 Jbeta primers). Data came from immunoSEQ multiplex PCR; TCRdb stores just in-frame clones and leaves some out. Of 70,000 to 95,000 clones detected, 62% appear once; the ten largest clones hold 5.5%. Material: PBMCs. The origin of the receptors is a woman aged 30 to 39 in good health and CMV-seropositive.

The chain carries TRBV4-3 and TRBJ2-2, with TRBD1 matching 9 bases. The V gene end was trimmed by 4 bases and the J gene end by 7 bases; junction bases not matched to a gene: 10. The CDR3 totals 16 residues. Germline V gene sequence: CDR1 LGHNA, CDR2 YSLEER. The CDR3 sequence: CASSLATGGAGGELFF. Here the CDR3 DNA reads TGCGCCAGCAGCCTCGCTACAGGGGGCGCAGGCGGGGAGCTGTTTTTT.

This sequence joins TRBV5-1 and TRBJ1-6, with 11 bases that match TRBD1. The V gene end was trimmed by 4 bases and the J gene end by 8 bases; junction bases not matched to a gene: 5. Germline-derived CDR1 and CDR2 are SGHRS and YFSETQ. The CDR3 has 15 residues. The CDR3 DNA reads TGCGCCAGCAGCCCGGGACAGGGGGGGGATTCACCCCTCCACTTT. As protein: CASSPGQGGDSPLHF.

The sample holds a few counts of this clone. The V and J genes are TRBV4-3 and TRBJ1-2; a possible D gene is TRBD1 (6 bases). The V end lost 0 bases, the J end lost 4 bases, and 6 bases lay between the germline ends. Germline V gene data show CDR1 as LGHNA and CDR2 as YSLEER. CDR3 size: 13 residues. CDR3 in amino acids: CASSQDRGYGYTF. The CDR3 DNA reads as TGCGCCAGCAGCCAAGACAGGGGCTATGGCTACACCTTC.

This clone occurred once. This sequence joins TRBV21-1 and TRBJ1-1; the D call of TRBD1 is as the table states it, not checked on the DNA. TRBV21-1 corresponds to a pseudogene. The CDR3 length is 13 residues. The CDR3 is CASSRQDRTEAFF. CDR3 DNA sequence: TGTGCCAGCAGCAGACAAGACAGGACTGAAGCTTTCTTT.

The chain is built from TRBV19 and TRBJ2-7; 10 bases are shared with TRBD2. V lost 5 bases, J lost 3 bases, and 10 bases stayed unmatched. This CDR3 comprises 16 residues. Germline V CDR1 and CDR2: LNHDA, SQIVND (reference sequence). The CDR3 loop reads CASSPRTSGIDYEQYF. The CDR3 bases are TGTGCCAGTAGTCCCCGGACTAGCGGAATAGACTACGAGCAGTACTTC.

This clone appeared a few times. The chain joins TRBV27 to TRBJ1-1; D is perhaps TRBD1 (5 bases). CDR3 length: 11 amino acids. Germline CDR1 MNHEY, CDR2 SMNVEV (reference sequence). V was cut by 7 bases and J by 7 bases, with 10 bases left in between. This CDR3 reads CASNSRGEAFF. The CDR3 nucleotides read TGTGCCAGCAACTCAAGGGGTGAAGCTTTCTTT.

CDR3 nucleotides: TGCGCCAGCAGCTTGGAGTGGGGCAGGGTCGATGGCTACACCTTC. This codes for CASSLEWGRVDGYTF. The V call is TRBV5-1, the J call TRBJ1-2; weak D call: TRBD1 (5 bases). The CDR3 contains 15 residues. Germline-derived CDR1 and CDR2 are SGHRS and YFSETQ. V dropped 0 bases and J dropped 6 bases, with 15 bases sitting between them.

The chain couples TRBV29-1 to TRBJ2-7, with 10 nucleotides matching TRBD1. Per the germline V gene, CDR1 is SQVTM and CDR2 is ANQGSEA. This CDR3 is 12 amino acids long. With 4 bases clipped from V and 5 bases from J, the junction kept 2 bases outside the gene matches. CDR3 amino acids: CSVAGQGDEQYF. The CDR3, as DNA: TGCAGCGTTGCAGGACAGGGGGACGAGCAGTACTTC.

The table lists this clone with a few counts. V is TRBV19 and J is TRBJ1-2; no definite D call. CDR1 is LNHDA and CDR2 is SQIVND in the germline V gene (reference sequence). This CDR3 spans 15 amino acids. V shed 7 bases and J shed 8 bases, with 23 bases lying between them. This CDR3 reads CASMRSGIPPGGYTF. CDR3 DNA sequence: TGTGCCAGTATGCGGTCGGGGATACCCCCTGGCGGCTACACCTTC.

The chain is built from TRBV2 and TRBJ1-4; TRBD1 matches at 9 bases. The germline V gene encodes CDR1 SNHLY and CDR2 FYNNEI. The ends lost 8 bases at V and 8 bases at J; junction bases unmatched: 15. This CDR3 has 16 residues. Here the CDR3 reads CASASPGQGWGEKLFF. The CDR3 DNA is TGTGCCAGCGCATCCCCGGGACAGGGTTGGGGCGAAAAACTGTTTTTT.

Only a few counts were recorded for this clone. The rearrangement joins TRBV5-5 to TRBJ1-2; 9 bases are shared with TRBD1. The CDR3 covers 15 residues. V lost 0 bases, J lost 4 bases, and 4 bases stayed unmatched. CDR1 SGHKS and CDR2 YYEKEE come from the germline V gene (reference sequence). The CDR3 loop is CASSLARQGVYGYTF. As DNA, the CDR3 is TGTGCCAGCAGCTTGGCACGACAGGGGGTCTATGGCTACACCTTC.

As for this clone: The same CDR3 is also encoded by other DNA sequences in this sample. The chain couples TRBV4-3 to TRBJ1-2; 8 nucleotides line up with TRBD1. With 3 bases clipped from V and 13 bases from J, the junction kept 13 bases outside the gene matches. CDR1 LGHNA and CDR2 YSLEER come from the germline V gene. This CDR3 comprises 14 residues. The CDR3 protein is CASSQDMDRDIGTF. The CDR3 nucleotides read TGCGCCAGCAGCCAGGATATGGACAGGGACATCGGCACCTTC.

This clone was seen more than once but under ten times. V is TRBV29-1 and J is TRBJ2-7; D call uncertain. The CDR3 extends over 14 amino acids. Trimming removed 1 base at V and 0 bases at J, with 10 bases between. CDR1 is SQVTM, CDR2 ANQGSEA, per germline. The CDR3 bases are TGCAGCGTTGAAGGTCCGACATCCTCCTACGAGCAGTACTTC. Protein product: CSVEGPTSSYEQYF.

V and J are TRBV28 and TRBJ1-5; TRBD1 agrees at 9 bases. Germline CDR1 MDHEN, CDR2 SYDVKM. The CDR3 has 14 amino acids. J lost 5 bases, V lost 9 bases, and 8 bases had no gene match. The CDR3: CASTSGTGYQPQHF. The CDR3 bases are TGTGCCAGTACATCCGGGACAGGGTATCAGCCCCAGCATTTT.

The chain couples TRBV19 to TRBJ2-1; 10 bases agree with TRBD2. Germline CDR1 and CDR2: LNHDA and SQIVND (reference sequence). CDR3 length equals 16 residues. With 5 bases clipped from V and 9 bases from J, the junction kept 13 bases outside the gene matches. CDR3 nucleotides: TGTGCCAGTAGTGCTCTGGAGCGGGGGGGCTCCAGTGAGCAGTTCTTC. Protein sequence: CASSALERGGSSEQFF.